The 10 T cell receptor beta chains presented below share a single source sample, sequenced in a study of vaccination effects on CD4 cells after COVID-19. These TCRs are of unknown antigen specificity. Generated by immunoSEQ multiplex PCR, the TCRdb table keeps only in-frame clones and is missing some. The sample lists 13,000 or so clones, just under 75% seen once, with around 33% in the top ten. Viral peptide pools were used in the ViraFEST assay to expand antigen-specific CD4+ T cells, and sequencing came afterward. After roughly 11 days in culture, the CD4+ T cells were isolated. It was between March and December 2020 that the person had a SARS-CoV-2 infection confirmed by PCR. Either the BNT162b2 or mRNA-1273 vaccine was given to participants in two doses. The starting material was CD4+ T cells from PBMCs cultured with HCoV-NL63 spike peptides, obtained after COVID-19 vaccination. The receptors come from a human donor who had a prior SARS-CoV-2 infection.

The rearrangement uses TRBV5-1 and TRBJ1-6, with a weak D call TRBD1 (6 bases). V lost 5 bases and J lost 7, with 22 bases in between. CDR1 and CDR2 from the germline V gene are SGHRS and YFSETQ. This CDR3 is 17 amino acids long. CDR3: CASRPTRGGTENSPLHF. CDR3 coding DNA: TGCGCCAGCAGACCGACCAGGGGAGGCACAGAGAATTCACCCCTCCACTTT.

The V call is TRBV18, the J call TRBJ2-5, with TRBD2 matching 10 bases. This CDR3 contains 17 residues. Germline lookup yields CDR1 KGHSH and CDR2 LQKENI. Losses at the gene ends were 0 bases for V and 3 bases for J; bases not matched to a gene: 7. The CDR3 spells CASSPPWTSGQEETQYF. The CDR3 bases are TGTGCCAGCTCACCACCGTGGACTAGCGGCCAAGAAGAGACCCAGTACTTC.

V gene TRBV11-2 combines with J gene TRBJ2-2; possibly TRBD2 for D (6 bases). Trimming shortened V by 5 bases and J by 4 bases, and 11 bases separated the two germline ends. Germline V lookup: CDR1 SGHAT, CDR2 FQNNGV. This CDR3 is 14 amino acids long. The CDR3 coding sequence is TGTGCCAGCAGCAACCAGCGGGCCACCGGGGAGCTGTTTTTT. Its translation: CASSNQRATGELFF.

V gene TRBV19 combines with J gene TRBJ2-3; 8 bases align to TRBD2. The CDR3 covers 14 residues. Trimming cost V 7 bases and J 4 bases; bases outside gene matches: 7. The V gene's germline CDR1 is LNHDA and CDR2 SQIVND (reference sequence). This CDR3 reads CASTSGGRADTQYF. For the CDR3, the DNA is TGTGCCAGTACCAGCGGGGGACGAGCAGATACGCAGTATTTT.

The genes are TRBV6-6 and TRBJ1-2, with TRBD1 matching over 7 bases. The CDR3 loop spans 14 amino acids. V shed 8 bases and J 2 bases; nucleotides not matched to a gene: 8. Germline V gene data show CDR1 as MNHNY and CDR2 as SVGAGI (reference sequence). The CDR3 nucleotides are TGTGCCAGCTACCTGACAGGGAACAACTATGGCTACACCTTC. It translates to CASYLTGNNYGYTF.

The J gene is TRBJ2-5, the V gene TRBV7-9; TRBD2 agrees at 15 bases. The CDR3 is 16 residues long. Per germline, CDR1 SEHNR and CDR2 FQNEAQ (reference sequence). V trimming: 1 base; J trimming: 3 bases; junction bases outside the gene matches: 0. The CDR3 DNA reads TGTGCCAGCAGCTTAGGGACTAGCGGGGGGGAAGAGACCCAGTACTTC. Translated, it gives CASSLGTSGGEETQYF. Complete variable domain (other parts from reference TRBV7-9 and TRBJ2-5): DTGVSQNPRHKITKRGQNVTFRCDPISEHNRLYWYRQTLGQGPEFLTYFQNEAQLEKSRLLSDRFSAERPKGSFSTLEIQRTEQGDSAMYLCASSLGTSGGEETQYFGPGTRLLVL.

CDR3 sequence: CASTSSSEQFF. The DNA of the CDR3 is TGTGCCAGCACCTCTAGCTCCGAGCAGTTCTTC. This rearrangement joins TRBV6-6 to TRBJ2-1, with D possibly matching TRBD2 (5 bases). This CDR3 comprises 11 residues. CDR1 is MNHNY and CDR2 is SVGAGI in the germline V gene (reference sequence). Trimming removed 7 bases at V and 10 bases at J, with 11 bases between.

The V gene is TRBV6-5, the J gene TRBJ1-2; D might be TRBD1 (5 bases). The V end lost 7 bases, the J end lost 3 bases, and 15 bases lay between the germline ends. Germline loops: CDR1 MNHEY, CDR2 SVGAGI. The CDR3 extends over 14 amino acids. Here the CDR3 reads CASTAGGVYYGYTF. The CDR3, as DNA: TGTGCCAGCACCGCCGGGGGAGTGTACTATGGCTACACCTTC.

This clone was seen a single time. Here the CDR3 reads CASRTGQPYEQYF. The DNA of the CDR3 is TGTGCCAGCAGGACAGGACAGCCCTACGAGCAGTACTTC. The rearrangement links TRBV14 to TRBJ2-7, with D tentatively TRBD1 (6 bases). This CDR3 spans 13 amino acids. Germline CDR1 reads SGHDN; CDR2 reads FVKESK. Trimming removed 6 bases at V and 2 bases at J, with 11 bases between.

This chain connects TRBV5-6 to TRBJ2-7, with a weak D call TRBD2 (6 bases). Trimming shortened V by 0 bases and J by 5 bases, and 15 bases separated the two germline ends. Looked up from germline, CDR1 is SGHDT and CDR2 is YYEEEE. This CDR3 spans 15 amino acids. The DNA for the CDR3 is TGTGCCAGCAGCTTGGCCCCTCGGGGGTCCAACGAGCAGTACTTC. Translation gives CASSLAPRGSNEQYF.